These 20 T cell receptor beta chains share one sample of origin, sequenced in a study of tumor-infiltrating lymphocytes in primary liver carcinoma. The tissue used was unsorted bulk material of about 19-33 mg. RNA and DNA were co-extracted from it with the AllPrep DNA/RNA mini kit. From 400 to 500 ng total RNA, TCR beta cDNA was generated with a primer in the constant region. Investigators got TCR beta libraries out of three nested multiplex PCR rounds, done with slightly modified ARM-PCR. It was with TRBV1-TRBV30 forward primers and a C-beta reverse primer that the first two PCR rounds were run, at roughly 9 cycles each. One entry per CDR3 protein, called by TCRdb with MiXCR from the multiplex PCR reads. The data contain about 130,000 distinct CDR3 sequences, around 64% of them singletons. The sample taken for sequencing was liver tumor tissue from sampling region 3. Subset here: tumor region T3, left-lateral pole. These receptor sequences come from a woman between 55 and 75 years old with primary liver carcinoma and hepatitis B virus infection.

Turning to this clonotype: A much larger clone differs from this one at a single base, so this may be a read error. This rearrangement joins TRBV5-1 to TRBJ2-2; 10 bases fit TRBD2. CDR3 length equals 14 residues. From germline, CDR1 is SGHRS and CDR2 YFSETQ. The CDR3 nucleotides read TGCGCCAGCAAAACTAGCGGGAACACCGGGGAGCCGTTTTTT. Protein sequence: CASKTSGNTGEPFF.

The chain joins TRBV28 to TRBJ1-4; no clear D gene. Germline lookup yields CDR1 MDHEN and CDR2 SYDVKM. This CDR3 is 14 amino acids long. The V end was cut by 6 bases, the J end by 6 bases, with 14 bases between. The CDR3 here is CASRRPQVDEKLFF. The DNA for the CDR3 is TGTGCCAGCAGGAGACCCCAGGTGGATGAAAAACTGTTTTTT.

The count of this clonotype is one. At one end, the junction sequence differs from germline, possibly due to a read error. The J gene is TRBJ2-3, the V gene TRBV11-3; TRBD2 agrees at 9 bases. This CDR3 has 14 residues. Germline values: CDR1 SGHNT, CDR2 YENEEA. Here the CDR3 reads CACRREGPTNTQYF. CDR3 sequence (DNA): TGTGCCTGCAGGCGGGAGGGCCCTACAAATACGCAGTATTTT.

As concerns this clonotype: The CDR3 end shows no conserved phenylalanine or tryptophan, and so a read error is likely. The DNA is left out, because the CDR3 cannot be placed on it with certainty; the CDR3 is given as TCRdb lists it. This chain uses TRBV29-1 with TRBJ2-1; the table gives TRBD1 as D, unverified against the DNA. CDR1 SQVTM and CDR2 ANQGSEA come from the germline V gene. The CDR3 spans 14 residues, counting both ends. The CDR3 reads CSGRTGRHYNEQFL.

With regard to this clonotype: One end of the junction fails to match germline, which may point to a read error. This rearrangement joins TRBV29-1 to TRBJ2-5, with 7 nucleotides matching TRBD2. The germline V gene encodes CDR1 SQVTM and CDR2 ANQGSEA. This CDR3 has 14 amino acids. This CDR3 reads CSVGEGGLWETLYF. The DNA of the CDR3 is TGCAGCGTTGGAGAGGGAGGGCTTTGGGAGACCCTGTACTTC.

Remarks on this clonotype: At one end, the junction sequence differs from germline, possibly due to a read error. The rearrangement joins TRBV11-2 to TRBJ2-1, with D perhaps matching TRBD2 (5 bases). Germline V gene data show CDR1 as SGHAT and CDR2 as FQNNGV. This CDR3 contains 14 residues. The DNA of the CDR3 is TGTGCAAGCAGTCCGGACTCGAGGCATAGAGAGCAGTTCTTC. Protein: CASSPDSRHREQFF.

There are a few counts of this clonotype. The genes are TRBV18 and TRBJ2-3, with 12 positions matching TRBD1. The CDR3 extends over 15 amino acids. The J segment lost 0 bases and the V segment lost 6 bases, leaving 1 base of the junction unmatched. CDR1 and CDR2 from the germline V gene are KGHSH and LQKENI. The CDR3 DNA reads TGTGCCAGCTCCGGGACAGGGGGCAGCACAGATACGCAGTATTTT. Translation gives CASSGTGGSTDTQYF. Based on the CDR3 plus reference TRBV18 and TRBJ2-3, the full variable domain is NAGVMQNPRHLVRRRGQEARLRCSPMKGHSHVYWYRQLPEEGLKFMVYLQKENIIDESGMPKERFSAEFPKEGPSILRIQQVVRGDSAAYFCASSGTGGSTDTQYFGPGTRLTVL.

This clonotype was counted at least ten times. V is TRBV12-3 or TRBV12-4 and J is TRBJ2-2; 10 bases align to TRBD2. This CDR3 is 15 amino acids long. Unmatched junction bases numbered 7, after V lost 8 bases and J lost 4 bases. CDR3 in DNA: TGTGCCAGCTGGGCTAGCGGGAGTGGCACCGGGGAGCTGTTTTTT. This encodes CASWASGSGTGELFF.

This rearrangement joins TRBV28 to TRBJ1-2; the D is unclear. Germline V gene sequence: CDR1 MDHEN, CDR2 SYDVKM. This CDR3 comprises 12 residues. The CDR3 region is CVSAPINYGYTF. As DNA, the CDR3 is TGTGTGTCAGCGCCGATTAACTATGGCTACACCTTC.

This clonotype was found many times. The chain joins TRBV12-3 or TRBV12-4 to TRBJ1-2; 7 nucleotides align to TRBD1. CDR3 length: 14 amino acids. Trimming at V came to 6 bases and at J to 5 bases, leaving 9 bases not matched to a gene. The CDR3 sequence: CASSPRQGQYGYTF. Here the CDR3 DNA reads TGTGCCAGCAGCCCGAGACAGGGCCAATATGGCTACACCTTC.

This clonotype was counted only a few times. The chain recombines TRBV28 with TRBJ2-7; D might be TRBD2 (6 bases). V shed 1 base and J shed 6 bases, with 22 bases lying between them. This CDR3 is 17 amino acids long. Germline V lookup: CDR1 MDHEN, CDR2 SYDVKM. Here the CDR3 reads CASSLLGGGTAPGEQYF. As DNA, the CDR3 is TGTGCCAGCAGTTTATTAGGAGGAGGGACTGCCCCCGGCGAGCAGTACTTC.

Note on this clonotype: An end of the junction differs from the germline gene, which may be a read error. The rearrangement uses TRBV11-2 and TRBJ1-1, with TRBD1 as a possible D gene (5 bases). Germline V gene data show CDR1 as SGHAT and CDR2 as FQNNGV. The CDR3 sequence is 13 residues long. The DNA of the CDR3 is TGTGCCAGTAGCTTAGTGGGGGACACTGAAGCTTTCTTT. Amino acids: CASSLVGDTEAFF.

This clonotype turned up a few times. No conserved phenylalanine or tryptophan is present at the end of the CDR3, so a read error is the likely explanation. The genes are TRBV29-1 and TRBJ2-2, with unresolved D. The CDR3 spans 15 residues. Trimming shortened V by 2 bases and J by 6 bases, and 16 bases separated the two germline ends. CDR1 is SQVTM and CDR2 is ANQGSEA in the germline V gene. The CDR3 DNA reads TGCAGCGTTGAAAATCCCACCGCTTTCCCCGGGGAGCTGTTTTCT. Encoded protein: CSVENPTAFPGELFS.

Of note for this clonotype: This may be a read error, as it is one base from a much larger clone. The chain has TRBV7-8 and TRBJ1-4; 9 bases match TRBD1. The trim removed 4 bases at V and 6 bases at J, leaving 9 bases unmatched. Germline CDR1 is SGHVS and CDR2 is FQNEAQ. The CDR3 extends over 16 amino acids. CDR3 loop: CASSSSGQGADEKLFF. The CDR3 bases are TGTGCCAGCAGCTCCTCGGGACAGGGAGCTGATGAAAAACTGTTTTTT.

The V call is TRBV5-1, the J call TRBJ2-7, with 9 bases that match TRBD1. CDR1 is SGHRS, CDR2 YFSETQ, per germline. The CDR3 contains 15 residues. Trimming took 5 bases from V and 5 from J; bases not matched to a gene: 11. This chain's CDR3 is CASRHTGTGLDEQYF. In nucleotides, the CDR3 is TGCGCCAGCAGACATACCGGGACAGGGTTGGACGAGCAGTACTTC.

The sample holds one count of this clonotype. V usage is TRBV6-5 and J usage is TRBJ1-1; possibly TRBD1 for D (5 bases). The V gene lost 0 bases and the J gene lost 9 bases, with 20 bases spanning the gap. The CDR3 is 16 residues long. The germline CDR1 and CDR2 sequences are MNHEY and SVGAGI. The CDR3 loop is CASSYSSIGVVTQAFF. CDR3 in DNA: TGTGCCAGCAGTTACTCGTCGATAGGGGTGGTGACTCAAGCTTTCTTT.

Concerning this clonotype: One end of the junction is discordant with germline, which a read error may explain. V gene TRBV10-3 combines with J gene TRBJ2-5, with 7 positions matching TRBD1. Germline-derived CDR1 and CDR2 are ENHRY and SYGVKD. The CDR3 consists of 13 residues. The CDR3 sequence: CAMGQPGQEAQYF. The CDR3 coding sequence is TGTGCCATGGGACAGCCCGGCCAAGAGGCCCAGTACTTC.

A remark on this clonotype: One end of the junction varies from germline; a read error may be responsible. The genes are TRBV11-2 and TRBJ2-3; 14 nucleotides line up with TRBD2. Germline V lookup: CDR1 SGHAT, CDR2 FQNNGV. The CDR3 is 16 amino acids. For the CDR3, the DNA is TGTGTCAGCAGCTTATTTCTGGGGACTAGCGGGAGTACGCAGTGTTTT. Its protein product is CVSSLFLGTSGSTQCF. Together with reference TRBV11-2 and TRBJ2-3, the CDR3 gives the full variable domain: EAGVAQSPRYKIIEKRQSVAFWCNPISGHATLYWYQQILGQGPKLLIQFQNNGVVDDSQLPKDRFSAERLKGVDSTLKIQPAKLEDSAVYLCVSSLFLGTSGSTQCFGPGTRLTVL.

The sample holds many counts of this clonotype. The rearrangement uses TRBV6-5 and TRBJ1-6, with D possibly being TRBD1 (6 bases). The V end lost 5 bases, the J end lost 8 bases, and 22 bases lay between the germline ends. The CDR3 runs 17 residues. CDR1 is MNHEY and CDR2 is SVGAGI in the germline V gene. The chain's CDR3 is CASSHPQGLRADSPLHF. The DNA of the CDR3 is TGTGCCAGCAGTCACCCACAGGGTTTACGTGCGGATTCACCCCTCCACTTT.

With regard to this clonotype: A read error is likely, as this CDR3 ends without the conserved phenylalanine or tryptophan. CDR3 DNA sequence: TGTGCCAGTAGCCATCGGATAGGCACAGATACGCAGTATTCT. Translated: CASSHRIGTDTQYS. The chain carries TRBV11-3 and TRBJ2-3; D gene uncertain. The V and J ends lost 9 bases and 1 base respectively, with 14 bases between them. The CDR3 runs 14 residues. Germline lookup yields CDR1 SGHNT and CDR2 YENEEA.